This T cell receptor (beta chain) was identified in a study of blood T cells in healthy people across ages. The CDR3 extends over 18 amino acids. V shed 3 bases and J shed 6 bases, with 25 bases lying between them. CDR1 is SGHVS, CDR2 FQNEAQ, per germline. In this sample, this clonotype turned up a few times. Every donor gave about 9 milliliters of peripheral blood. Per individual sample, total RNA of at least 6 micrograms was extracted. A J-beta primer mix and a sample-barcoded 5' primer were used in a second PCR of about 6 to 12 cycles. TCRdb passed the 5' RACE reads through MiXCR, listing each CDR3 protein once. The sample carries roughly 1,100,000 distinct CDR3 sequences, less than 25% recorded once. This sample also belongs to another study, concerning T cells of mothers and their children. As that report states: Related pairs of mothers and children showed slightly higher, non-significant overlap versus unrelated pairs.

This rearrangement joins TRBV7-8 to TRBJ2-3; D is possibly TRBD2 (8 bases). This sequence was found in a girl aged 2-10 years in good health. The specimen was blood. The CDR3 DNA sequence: TGTGCCAGCAGCTTCCCCGGGGGGGGGACAGCCATGGAGGATACGCAGTATTTT. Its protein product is CASSFPGGGTAMEDTQYF.